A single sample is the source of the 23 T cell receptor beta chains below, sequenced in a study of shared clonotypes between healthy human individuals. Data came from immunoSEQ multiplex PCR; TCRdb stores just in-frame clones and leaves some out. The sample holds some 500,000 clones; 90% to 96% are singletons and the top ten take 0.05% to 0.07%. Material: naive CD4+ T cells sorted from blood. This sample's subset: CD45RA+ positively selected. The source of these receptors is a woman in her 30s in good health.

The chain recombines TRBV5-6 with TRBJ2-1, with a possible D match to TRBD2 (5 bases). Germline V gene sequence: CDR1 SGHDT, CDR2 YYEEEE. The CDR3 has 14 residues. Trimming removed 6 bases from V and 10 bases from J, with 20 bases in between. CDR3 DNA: TGTGCCAGCAACCCGGCGGGTCTGAGCCCCGAGCAGTTCTTC. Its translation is CASNPAGLSPEQFF.

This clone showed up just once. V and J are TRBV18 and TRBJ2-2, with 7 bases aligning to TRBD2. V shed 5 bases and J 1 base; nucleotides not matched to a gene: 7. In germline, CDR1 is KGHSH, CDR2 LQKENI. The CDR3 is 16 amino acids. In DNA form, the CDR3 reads TGTGCCAGCTCATTTAGGAGCGGGATGAACACCGGGGAGCTGTTTTTT. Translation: CASSFRSGMNTGELFF.

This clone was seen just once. The CDR3 reads CASSERDREGNEQFF. The DNA for the CDR3 is TGTGCCAGCAGTGAACGGGACAGGGAAGGCAATGAGCAGTTCTTC. This chain uses TRBV2 with TRBJ2-1; TRBD1 matches 9 bases. The CDR3 is 15 amino acids. V lost 2 bases and J lost 6; bases outside the gene matches: 5. Per germline, CDR1 SNHLY and CDR2 FYNNEI. The variable domain in full, with the rest retrieved from reference TRBV2 and TRBJ2-1, is EPEVTQTPSHQVTQMGQEVILRCVPISNHLYFYWYRQILGQKVEFLVSFYNNEISEKSEIFDDQFSVERPDGSNFTLKIRSTKLEDSAMYFCASSERDREGNEQFFGPGTRLTVL.

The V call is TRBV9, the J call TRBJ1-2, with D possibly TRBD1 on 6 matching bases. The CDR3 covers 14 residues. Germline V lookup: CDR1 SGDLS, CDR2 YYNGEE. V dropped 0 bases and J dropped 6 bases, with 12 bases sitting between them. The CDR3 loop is CASSVATGLNGYTF. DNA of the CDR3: TGTGCCAGCAGCGTAGCTACAGGGCTGAATGGCTACACCTTC. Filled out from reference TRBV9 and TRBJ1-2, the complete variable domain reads DSGVTQTPKHLITATGQRVTLRCSPRSGDLSVYWYQQSLDQGLQFLIQYYNGEERAKGNILERFSAQQFPDLHSELNLSSLELGDSALYFCASSVATGLNGYTFGSGTRLTVV.

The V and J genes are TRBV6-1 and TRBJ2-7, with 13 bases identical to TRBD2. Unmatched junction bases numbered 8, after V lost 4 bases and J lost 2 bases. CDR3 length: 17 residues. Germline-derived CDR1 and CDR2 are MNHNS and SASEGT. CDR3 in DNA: TGTGCCAGCAGTGGGGGACTAGCGGGATTTGGGACCTACGAGCAGTACTTC. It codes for CASSGGLAGFGTYEQYF.

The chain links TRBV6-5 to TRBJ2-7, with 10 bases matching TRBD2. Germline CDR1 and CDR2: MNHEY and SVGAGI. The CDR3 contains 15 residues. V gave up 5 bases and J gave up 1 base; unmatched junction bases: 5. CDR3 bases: TGTGCCAGCAGTCCCGTAGCGGGAGGTTCCTACGAGCAGTACTTC. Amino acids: CASSPVAGGSYEQYF.

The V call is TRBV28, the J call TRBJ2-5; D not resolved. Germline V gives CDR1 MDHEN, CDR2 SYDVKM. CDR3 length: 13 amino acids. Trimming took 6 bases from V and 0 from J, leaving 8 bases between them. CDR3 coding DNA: TGTGCCAGCAGGCGACAAGACCAAGAGACCCAGTACTTC. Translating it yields CASRRQDQETQYF.

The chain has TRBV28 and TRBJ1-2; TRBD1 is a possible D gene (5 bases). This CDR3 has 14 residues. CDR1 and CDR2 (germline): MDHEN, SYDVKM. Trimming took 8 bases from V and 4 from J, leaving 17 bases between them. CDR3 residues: CASSGARASYGYTF. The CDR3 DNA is TGTGCCAGCTCCGGGGCCAGGGCTTCCTATGGCTACACCTTC.

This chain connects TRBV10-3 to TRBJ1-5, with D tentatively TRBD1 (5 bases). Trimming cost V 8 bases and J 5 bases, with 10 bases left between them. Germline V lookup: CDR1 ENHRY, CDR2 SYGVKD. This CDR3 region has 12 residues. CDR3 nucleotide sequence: TGTGCCATCGGGACGGCGGATCAGCCCCAGCATTTT. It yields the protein CAIGTADQPQHF.

This CDR3 reads CASRWMEGTYEQYF. The CDR3 DNA follows: TGTGCCAGCAGGTGGATGGAGGGTACCTACGAGCAGTACTTC. This chain joins TRBV2 and TRBJ2-7, with D tentatively TRBD2 (6 bases). CDR1 is SNHLY, CDR2 FYNNEI, per germline. This CDR3 is 14 amino acids long. The V and J ends lost 6 bases and 2 bases respectively, with 14 bases between them.

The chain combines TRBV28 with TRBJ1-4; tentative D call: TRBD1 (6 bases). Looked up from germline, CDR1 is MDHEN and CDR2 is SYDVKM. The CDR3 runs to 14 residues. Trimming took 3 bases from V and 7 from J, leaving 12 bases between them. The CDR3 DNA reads TGTGCCAGCAGTTTGGGGGGGGCGCCTGAAAAACTGTTTTTT. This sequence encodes CASSLGGAPEKLFF.

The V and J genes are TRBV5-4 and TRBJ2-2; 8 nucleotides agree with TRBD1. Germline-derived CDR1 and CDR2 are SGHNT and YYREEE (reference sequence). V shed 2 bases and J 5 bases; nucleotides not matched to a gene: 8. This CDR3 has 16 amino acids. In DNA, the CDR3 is TGTGCCAGCAGCTTCGGGCAGGGGGCGCGGACCGGGGAGCTGTTTTTT. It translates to CASSFGQGARTGELFF.

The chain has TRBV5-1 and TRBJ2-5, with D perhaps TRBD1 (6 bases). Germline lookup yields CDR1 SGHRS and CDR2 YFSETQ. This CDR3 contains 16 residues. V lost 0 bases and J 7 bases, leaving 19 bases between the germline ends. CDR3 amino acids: CASSLARGEEVGTQYF. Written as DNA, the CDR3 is TGCGCCAGCAGCTTGGCCAGGGGAGAGGAGGTGGGGACCCAGTACTTC.

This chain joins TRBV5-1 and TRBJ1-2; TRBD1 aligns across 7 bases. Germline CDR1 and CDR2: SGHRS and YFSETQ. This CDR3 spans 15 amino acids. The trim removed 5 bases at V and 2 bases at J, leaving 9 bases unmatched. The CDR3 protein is CASRPPGQINYGYTF. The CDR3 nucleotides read TGCGCCAGCAGGCCTCCGGGACAGATAAACTATGGCTACACCTTC.

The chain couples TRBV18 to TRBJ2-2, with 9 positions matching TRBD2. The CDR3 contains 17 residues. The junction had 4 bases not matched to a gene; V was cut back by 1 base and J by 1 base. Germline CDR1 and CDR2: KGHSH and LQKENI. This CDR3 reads CASSPQTSGLNTGELFF. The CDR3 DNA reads TGTGCCAGCTCACCACAAACTAGCGGGCTGAACACCGGGGAGCTGTTTTTT.

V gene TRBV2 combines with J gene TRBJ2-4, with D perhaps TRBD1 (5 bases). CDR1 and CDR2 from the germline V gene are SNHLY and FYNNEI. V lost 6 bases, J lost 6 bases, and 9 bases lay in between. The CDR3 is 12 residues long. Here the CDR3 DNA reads TGTGCCAGCAGCGAAAGGGGAAACATTCAGTACTTC. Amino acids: CASSERGNIQYF.

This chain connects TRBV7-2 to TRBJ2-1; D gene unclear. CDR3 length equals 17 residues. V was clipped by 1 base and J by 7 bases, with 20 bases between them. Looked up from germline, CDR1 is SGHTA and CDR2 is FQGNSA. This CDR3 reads CASSLVSGPATANEQFF. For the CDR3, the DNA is TGTGCCAGCAGCTTAGTTTCCGGCCCGGCAACTGCTAATGAGCAGTTCTTC.

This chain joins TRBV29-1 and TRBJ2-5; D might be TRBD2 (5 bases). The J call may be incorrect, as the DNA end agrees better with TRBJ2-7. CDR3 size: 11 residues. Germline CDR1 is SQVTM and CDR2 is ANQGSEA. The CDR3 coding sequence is TGCAGCGTAGCCCAGAGCGGCGAGCAGTACTTC. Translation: CSVAQSGEQYF.

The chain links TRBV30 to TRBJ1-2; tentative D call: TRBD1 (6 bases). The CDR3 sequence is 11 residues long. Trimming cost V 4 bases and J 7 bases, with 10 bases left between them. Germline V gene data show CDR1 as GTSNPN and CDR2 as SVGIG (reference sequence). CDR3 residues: CAWTQGGGYTF. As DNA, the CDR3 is TGTGCCTGGACACAGGGCGGTGGCTACACCTTC.

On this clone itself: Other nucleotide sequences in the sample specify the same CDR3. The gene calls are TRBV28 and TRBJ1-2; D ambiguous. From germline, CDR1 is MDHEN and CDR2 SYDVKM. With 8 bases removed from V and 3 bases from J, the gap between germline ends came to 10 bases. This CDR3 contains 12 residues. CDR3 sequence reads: CASSTGYYGYTF. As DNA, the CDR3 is TGTGCCAGCTCGACGGGTTACTATGGCTACACCTTC.

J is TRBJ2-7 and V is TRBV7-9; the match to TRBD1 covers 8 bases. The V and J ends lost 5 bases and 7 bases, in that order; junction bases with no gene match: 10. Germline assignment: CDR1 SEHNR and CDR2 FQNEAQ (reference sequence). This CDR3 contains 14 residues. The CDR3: CASSRIDRGGEQYF. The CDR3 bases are TGTGCCAGCAGCCGAATTGACAGGGGTGGAGAGCAGTACTTC.

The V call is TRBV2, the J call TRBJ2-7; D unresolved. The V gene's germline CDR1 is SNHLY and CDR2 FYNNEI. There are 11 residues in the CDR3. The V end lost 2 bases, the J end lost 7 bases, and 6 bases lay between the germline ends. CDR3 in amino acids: CASSEMVEQYF. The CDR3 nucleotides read TGTGCCAGCAGTGAAATGGTGGAGCAGTACTTC.

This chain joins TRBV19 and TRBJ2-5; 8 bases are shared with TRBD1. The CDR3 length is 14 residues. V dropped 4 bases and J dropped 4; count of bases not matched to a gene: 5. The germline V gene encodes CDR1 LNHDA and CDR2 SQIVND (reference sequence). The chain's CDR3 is CASSTGQDPETQYF. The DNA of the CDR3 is TGTGCCAGTAGTACGGGACAGGACCCAGAGACCCAGTACTTC.